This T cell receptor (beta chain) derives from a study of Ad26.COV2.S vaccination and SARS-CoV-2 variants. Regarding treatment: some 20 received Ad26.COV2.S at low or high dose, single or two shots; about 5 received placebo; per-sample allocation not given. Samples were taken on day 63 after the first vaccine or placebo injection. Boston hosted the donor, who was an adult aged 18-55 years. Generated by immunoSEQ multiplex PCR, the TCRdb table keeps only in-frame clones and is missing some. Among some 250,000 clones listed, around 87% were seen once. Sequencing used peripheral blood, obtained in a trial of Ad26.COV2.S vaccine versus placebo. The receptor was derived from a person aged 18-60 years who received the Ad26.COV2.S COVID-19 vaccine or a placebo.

For the CDR3, the DNA is TGTGCCATCAGCAAGGGTAGCGAGGGGCAAGAGACCCAGTACTTC. This gives the protein CAISKGSEGQETQYF. The chain combines TRBV10-3 with TRBJ2-5; D tentatively reads TRBD1 or TRBD2 (5 bases each). The CDR3 spans 15 residues. The germline CDR1 and CDR2 sequences are ENHRY and SYGVKD. V was cut by 6 bases and J by 2 bases, with 16 bases left in between.